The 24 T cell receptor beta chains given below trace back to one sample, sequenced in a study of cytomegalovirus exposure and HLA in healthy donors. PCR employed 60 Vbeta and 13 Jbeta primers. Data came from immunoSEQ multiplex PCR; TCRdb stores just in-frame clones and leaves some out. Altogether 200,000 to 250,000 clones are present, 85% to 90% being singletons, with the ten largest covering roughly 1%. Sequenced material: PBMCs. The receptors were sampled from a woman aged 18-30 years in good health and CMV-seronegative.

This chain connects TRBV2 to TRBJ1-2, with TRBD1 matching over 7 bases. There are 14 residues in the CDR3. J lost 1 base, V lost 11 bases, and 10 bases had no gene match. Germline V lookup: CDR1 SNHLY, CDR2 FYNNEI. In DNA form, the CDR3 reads TGTGCCGGCGGGGGGACAGTCTATAACTATGGCTACACCTTC. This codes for CAGGGTVYNYGYTF.

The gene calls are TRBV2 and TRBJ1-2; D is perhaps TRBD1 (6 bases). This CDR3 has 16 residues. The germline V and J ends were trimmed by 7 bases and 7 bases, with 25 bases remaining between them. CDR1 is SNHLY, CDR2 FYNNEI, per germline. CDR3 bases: TGTGCCAGCAACAGGGAAGGGGTCCGATCTGGGGGTGGCTACACCTTC. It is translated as CASNREGVRSGGGYTF.

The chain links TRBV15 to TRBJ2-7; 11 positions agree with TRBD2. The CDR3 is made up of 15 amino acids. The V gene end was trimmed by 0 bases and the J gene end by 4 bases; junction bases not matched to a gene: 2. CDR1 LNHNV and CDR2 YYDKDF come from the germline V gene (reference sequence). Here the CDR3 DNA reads TGTGCCACCAGCAGAGATACTAGCGGGAGTTACGAGCAGTACTTC. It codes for CATSRDTSGSYEQYF.

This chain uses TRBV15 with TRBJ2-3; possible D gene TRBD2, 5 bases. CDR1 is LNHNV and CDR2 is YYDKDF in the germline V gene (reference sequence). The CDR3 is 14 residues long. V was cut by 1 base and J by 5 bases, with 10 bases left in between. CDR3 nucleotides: TGTGCCACCAGCAGAGGAGTCGGGGTAGATACGCAGTATTTT. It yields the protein CATSRGVGVDTQYF. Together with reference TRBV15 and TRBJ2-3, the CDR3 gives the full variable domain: DAMVIQNPRYQVTQFGKPVTLSCSQTLNHNVMYWYQQKSSQAPKLLFHYYDKDFNNEADTPDNFQSRRPNTSFCFLDIRSPGLGDTAMYLCATSRGVGVDTQYFGPGTRLTVL.

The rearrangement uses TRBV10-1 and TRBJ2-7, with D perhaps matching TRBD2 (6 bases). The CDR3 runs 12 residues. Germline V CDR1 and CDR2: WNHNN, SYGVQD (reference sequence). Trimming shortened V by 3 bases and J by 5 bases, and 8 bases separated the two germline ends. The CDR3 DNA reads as TGCGCCAGCAGTGATCCGGGAGACGAGCAGTACTTC. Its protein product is CASSDPGDEQYF.

CDR3 in amino acids: CASSQMGQFPITFF. DNA for the CDR3: TGTGCCAGCAGTCAAATGGGACAGTTCCCAATCACTTTCTTT. The rearrangement links TRBV5-6 to TRBJ1-1; the match to TRBD1 covers 7 bases. The CDR3 is 14 residues long. Trimming took 5 bases from V and 12 from J; bases not matched to a gene: 16. Looked up from germline, CDR1 is SGHDT and CDR2 is YYEEEE.

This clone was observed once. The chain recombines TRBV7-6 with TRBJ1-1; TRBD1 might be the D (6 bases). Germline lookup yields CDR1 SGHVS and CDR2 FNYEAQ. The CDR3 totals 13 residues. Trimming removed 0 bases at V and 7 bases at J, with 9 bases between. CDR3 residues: CASSLAGAVEAFF. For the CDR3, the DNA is TGTGCCAGCAGCTTAGCGGGGGCGGTTGAAGCTTTCTTT.

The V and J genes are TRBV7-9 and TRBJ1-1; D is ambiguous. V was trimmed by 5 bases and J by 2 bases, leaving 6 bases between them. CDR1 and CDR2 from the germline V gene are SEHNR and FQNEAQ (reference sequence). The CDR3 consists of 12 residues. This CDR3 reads CASSQVNTEAFF. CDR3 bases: TGTGCCAGCAGCCAGGTAAACACTGAAGCTTTCTTT.

CDR3 protein: CSVDARAGGYGYTF. For the CDR3, the DNA is TGCAGCGTTGACGCCAGGGCGGGAGGGTATGGCTACACCTTC. This chain joins TRBV29-1 and TRBJ1-2, with a tentative D call TRBD1 (5 bases). The CDR3 contains 14 residues. Germline V gives CDR1 SQVTM, CDR2 ANQGSEA. V dropped 3 bases and J dropped 5 bases, with 16 bases sitting between them.

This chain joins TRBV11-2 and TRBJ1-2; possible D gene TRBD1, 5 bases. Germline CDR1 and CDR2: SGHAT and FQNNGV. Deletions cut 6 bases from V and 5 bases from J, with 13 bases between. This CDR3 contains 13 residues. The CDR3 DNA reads TGTGCCAGCAGTCGGGGGGGGAGATATGGCTACACCTTC. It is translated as CASSRGGRYGYTF.

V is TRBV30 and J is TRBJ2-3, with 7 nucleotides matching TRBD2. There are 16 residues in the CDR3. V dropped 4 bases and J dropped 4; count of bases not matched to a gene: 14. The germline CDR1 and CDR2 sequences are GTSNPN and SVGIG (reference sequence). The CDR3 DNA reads TGTGCCTGGAAGGATGGGAGGACTAGATCAGCAGATACGCAGTATTTT. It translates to CAWKDGRTRSADTQYF. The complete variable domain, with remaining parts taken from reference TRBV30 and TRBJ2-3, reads SQTIHQWPATLVQPVGSPLSLECTVEGTSNPNLYWYRQAAGRGLQLLFYSVGIGQISSEVPQNLSASRPQDRQFILSSKKLLLSDSGFYLCAWKDGRTRSADTQYFGPGTRLTVL.

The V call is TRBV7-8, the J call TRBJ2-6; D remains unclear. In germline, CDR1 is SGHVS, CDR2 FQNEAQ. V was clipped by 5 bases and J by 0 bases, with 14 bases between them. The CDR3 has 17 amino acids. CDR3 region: CASSLVLTGSGANVLTF. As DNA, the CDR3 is TGTGCCAGCAGCCTGGTACTTACCGGCTCTGGGGCCAACGTCCTGACTTTC.

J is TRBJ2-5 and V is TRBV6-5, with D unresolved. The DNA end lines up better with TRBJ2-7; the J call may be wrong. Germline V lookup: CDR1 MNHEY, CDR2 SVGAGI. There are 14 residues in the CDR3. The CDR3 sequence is CASSYSARSYEQYF. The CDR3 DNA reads TGTGCCAGCAGTTACTCCGCTAGGAGCTACGAGCAGTACTTC.

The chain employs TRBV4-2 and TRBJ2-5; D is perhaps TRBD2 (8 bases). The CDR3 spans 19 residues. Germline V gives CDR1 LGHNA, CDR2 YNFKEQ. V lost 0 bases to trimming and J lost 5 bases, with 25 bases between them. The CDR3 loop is CASSQDVKGGGTRRETQYF. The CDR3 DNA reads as TGTGCCAGCAGCCAAGATGTTAAAGGGGGCGGGACTAGGCGGGAGACCCAGTACTTC.

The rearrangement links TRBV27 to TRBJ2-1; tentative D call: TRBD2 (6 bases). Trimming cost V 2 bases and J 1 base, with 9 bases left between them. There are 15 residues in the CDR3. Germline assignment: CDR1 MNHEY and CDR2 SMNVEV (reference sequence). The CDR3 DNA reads TGTGCCAGCAGTTTAGTGGGGGGTTCCTACAATGAGCAGTTCTTC. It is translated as CASSLVGGSYNEQFF.

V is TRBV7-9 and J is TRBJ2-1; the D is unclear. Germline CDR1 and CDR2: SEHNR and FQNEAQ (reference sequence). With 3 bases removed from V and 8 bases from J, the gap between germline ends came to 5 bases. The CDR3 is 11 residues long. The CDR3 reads CASSFFDEQFF. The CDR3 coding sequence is TGTGCCAGCAGCTTTTTCGATGAGCAGTTCTTC.

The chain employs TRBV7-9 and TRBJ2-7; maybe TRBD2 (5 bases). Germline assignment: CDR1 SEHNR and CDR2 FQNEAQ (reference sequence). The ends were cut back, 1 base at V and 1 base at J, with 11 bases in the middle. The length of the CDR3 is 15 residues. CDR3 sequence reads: CASSLETGSSYEQYF. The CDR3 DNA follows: TGTGCCAGCAGCTTAGAAACGGGAAGTTCCTACGAGCAGTACTTC.

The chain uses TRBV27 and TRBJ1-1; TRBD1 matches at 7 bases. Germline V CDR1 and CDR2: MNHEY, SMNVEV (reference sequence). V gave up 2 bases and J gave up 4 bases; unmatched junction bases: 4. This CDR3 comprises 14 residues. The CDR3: CASSLVQGPTEAFF. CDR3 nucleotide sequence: TGTGCCAGCAGTTTAGTACAGGGGCCCACTGAAGCTTTCTTT.

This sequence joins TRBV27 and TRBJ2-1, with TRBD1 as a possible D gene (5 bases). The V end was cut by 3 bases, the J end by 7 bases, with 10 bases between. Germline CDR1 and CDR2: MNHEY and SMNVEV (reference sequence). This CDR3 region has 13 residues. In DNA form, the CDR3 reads TGTGCCAGCAGTTTCCAGGGAAATAATGAGCAGTTCTTC. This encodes CASSFQGNNEQFF.

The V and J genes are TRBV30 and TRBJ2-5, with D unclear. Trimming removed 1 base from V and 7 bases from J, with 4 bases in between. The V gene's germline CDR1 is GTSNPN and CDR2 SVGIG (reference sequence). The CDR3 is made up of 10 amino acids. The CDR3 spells CAWSAGTQYF. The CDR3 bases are TGTGCCTGGAGTGCGGGGACCCAGTACTTC. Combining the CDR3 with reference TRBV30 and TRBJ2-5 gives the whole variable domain SQTIHQWPATLVQPVGSPLSLECTVEGTSNPNLYWYRQAAGRGLQLLFYSVGIGQISSEVPQNLSASRPQDRQFILSSKKLLLSDSGFYLCAWSAGTQYFGPGTRLLVL.

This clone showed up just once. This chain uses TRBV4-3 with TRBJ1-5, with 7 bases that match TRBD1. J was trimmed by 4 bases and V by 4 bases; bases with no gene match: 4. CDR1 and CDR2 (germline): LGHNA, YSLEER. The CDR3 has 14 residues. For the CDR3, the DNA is TGCGCCAGCAGCCCACCGACAGGGAATCAGCCCCAGCATTTT. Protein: CASSPPTGNQPQHF.

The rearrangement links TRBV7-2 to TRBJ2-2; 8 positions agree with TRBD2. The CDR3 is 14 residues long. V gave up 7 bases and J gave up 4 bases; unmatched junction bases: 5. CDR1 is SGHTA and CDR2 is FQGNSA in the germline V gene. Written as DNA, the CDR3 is TGTGCCAGCATCAGCGGGAGAGTCACCGGGGAGCTGTTTTTT. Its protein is CASISGRVTGELFF.

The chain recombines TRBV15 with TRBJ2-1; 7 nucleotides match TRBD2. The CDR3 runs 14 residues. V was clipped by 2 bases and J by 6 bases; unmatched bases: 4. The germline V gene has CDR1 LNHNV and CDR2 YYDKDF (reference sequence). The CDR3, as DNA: TGTGCCACCAGCAGAAGGACTAGTGGCAATGAGCAGTTCTTC. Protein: CATSRRTSGNEQFF.

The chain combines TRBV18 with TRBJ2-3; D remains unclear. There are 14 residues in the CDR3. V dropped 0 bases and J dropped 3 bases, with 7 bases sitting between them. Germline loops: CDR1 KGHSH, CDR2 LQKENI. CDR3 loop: CASSPPFGTDTQYF. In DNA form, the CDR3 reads TGTGCCAGCTCACCACCGTTCGGGACAGATACGCAGTATTTT.